The 22 T cell receptor beta chains below were found in one sample sequenced in a study of cytomegalovirus exposure and HLA in healthy donors. PCR amplification relied on 60 Vbeta primers (plus 13 Jbeta primers). Sequencing was performed with immunoSEQ multiplex PCR; in TCRdb, only in-frame clones are kept and a portion is missing. The sample yields 110,000 or so clones, around 80% seen once. Sequenced: PBMCs. The receptors here all came from a man aged 18 to 29 in good health and CMV-seronegative.

This chain connects TRBV7-9 to TRBJ1-1; 10 bases map to TRBD1. The V segment lost 4 bases and the J segment 4 bases; nucleotides outside the gene matches: 6. This CDR3 region has 15 residues. Germline-derived CDR1 and CDR2 are SEHNR and FQNEAQ (reference sequence). The DNA of the CDR3 is TGTGCCAGCAGCTCCCGGGACAGGGGAACCACTGAAGCTTTCTTT. It codes for CASSSRDRGTTEAFF.

On this clone itself: The sample contains more than one DNA sequence encoding this CDR3. This chain connects TRBV5-1 to TRBJ2-7, with D perhaps TRBD2 (6 bases). Germline values: CDR1 SGHRS, CDR2 YFSETQ. Trimming stripped 2 bases from V and 4 bases from J, with 7 bases between. The CDR3 extends over 12 amino acids. In DNA, the CDR3 is TGCGCCAGCAGCTTAGGAGGGTACGAGCAGTACTTC. Translating it yields CASSLGGYEQYF.

The CDR3 protein is CAKSGLNGEKLFF. CDR3 DNA sequence: TGTGCCAAATCAGGGTTAAATGGGGAAAAACTGTTTTTT. The chain has TRBV2 and TRBJ1-4; tentative D call: TRBD1 (5 bases). The CDR3 is 13 amino acids. Trimming stripped 10 bases from V and 8 bases from J, with 17 bases between. The germline V gene encodes CDR1 SNHLY and CDR2 FYNNEI.

The chain employs TRBV9 and TRBJ2-2; 8 bases line up with TRBD2. Germline V gene sequence: CDR1 SGDLS, CDR2 YYNGEE. The CDR3 has 16 residues. The trim removed 3 bases at V and 4 bases at J, leaving 8 bases unmatched. As DNA, the CDR3 is TGTGCCAGCAGCGCCCCCAGCGGGAGATCCACCGGGGAGCTGTTTTTT. The encoded protein is CASSAPSGRSTGELFF. Variable domain in full (rest from reference TRBV9 and TRBJ2-2): DSGVTQTPKHLITATGQRVTLRCSPRSGDLSVYWYQQSLDQGLQFLIQYYNGEERAKGNILERFSAQQFPDLHSELNLSSLELGDSALYFCASSAPSGRSTGELFFGEGSRLTVL.

V gene TRBV27 combines with J gene TRBJ2-5; no firm D call. Trimming removed 5 bases from V and 5 bases from J, with 18 bases in between. The CDR3 consists of 15 residues. Per germline, CDR1 MNHEY and CDR2 SMNVEV (reference sequence). CDR3 residues: CASSPVRAGSETQYF. CDR3 DNA: TGTGCCAGCAGTCCGGTTCGTGCAGGATCCGAGACCCAGTACTTC.

This chain uses TRBV28 with TRBJ1-5; 9 bases are a match to TRBD1. The CDR3 is 15 residues long. V dropped 5 bases and J dropped 6; count of bases not matched to a gene: 8. Germline V lookup: CDR1 MDHEN, CDR2 SYDVKM. The CDR3: CASSTGTGSLQPQHF. The DNA of the CDR3 is TGTGCCAGCAGTACTGGGACAGGGTCTCTTCAGCCCCAGCATTTT.

Only a few counts were recorded for this clone. V usage is TRBV5-4 and J usage is TRBJ2-1, with unresolved D. Germline CDR1 SGHNT, CDR2 YYREEE (reference sequence). Between the trimmed V and J ends, which lost 2 bases and 9 bases, there was a span of 6 bases. This CDR3 has 11 amino acids. The CDR3 region has the DNA TGTGCCAGCAGCTTACTTGGTGAGCAGTTCTTC. Protein product: CASSLLGEQFF.

This clone was seen only a few times. The DNA is omitted, as the CDR3 cannot be located on it reliably, and the CDR3 follows TCRdb's listing. The chain is built from TRBV7-9 and TRBJ2-2; the D segment call TRBD2 is taken from the table without a DNA check. Inclusive of both ends, the CDR3 amounts to 14 amino acids. Germline lookup yields CDR1 SEHNR and CDR2 FQNEAQ (reference sequence). The CDR3 protein is CASSLSLQRGELFF.

The chain couples TRBV4-3 to TRBJ2-7, with 8 bases matching TRBD1. Germline loops: CDR1 LGHNA, CDR2 YSLEER. V trimming: 3 bases; J trimming: 5 bases; junction bases outside the gene matches: 12. The CDR3 totals 16 residues. The CDR3 spells CASSQDPGTGTNEQYF. The CDR3 region has the DNA TGCGCCAGCAGCCAGGATCCCGGGACAGGCACGAACGAGCAGTACTTC.

The chain has TRBV5-4 and TRBJ2-5, with 8 bases identical to TRBD1. The CDR3 has 15 amino acids. Germline trimming cut 2 bases from V and 4 bases from J; bases unmatched to any gene: 7. Germline loops: CDR1 SGHNT, CDR2 YYREEE (reference sequence). CDR3 residues: CASSLPSRGRETQYF. CDR3 in DNA: TGTGCCAGCAGCTTACCATCCAGGGGGCGAGAGACCCAGTACTTC.

J is TRBJ2-3 and V is TRBV5-1; 8 nucleotides align to TRBD1. The germline gives CDR1 SGHRS, CDR2 YFSETQ. The J segment lost 5 bases and the V segment lost 1 base, leaving 6 bases of the junction unmatched. The CDR3 consists of 15 residues. CDR3 in DNA: TGCGCCAGCAGCTTGAGAGGACAGGGCCAAGATACGCAGTATTTT. Its translation is CASSLRGQGQDTQYF.

The rearrangement uses TRBV19 and TRBJ1-6; D not certain. Trimming shortened V by 8 bases and J by 9 bases, and 17 bases separated the two germline ends. The CDR3 is 14 amino acids. The V gene's germline CDR1 is LNHDA and CDR2 SQIVND (reference sequence). In DNA, the CDR3 is TGTGCCAGTGGGCCCCAGATTAACTCTTCACCCCTCCACTTT. Translating it yields CASGPQINSSPLHF.

The chain employs TRBV28 and TRBJ2-7; 10 nucleotides line up with TRBD1. V dropped 6 bases and J dropped 8; count of bases not matched to a gene: 13. The CDR3 is made up of 15 amino acids. CDR1 MDHEN and CDR2 SYDVKM come from the germline V gene. CDR3 coding DNA: TGTGCCAGCAGAACCTACCGGGACAGGGGTCGGAAGCAGTACTTC. It encodes CASRTYRDRGRKQYF.

V gene TRBV9 combines with J gene TRBJ2-7, with TRBD1 as a possible D gene (6 bases). CDR3 length: 16 residues. The ends were cut back, 6 bases at V and 3 bases at J, with 22 bases in the middle. CDR1 is SGDLS, CDR2 YYNGEE, per germline. CDR3 sequence: CASTLRVGTPDYEQYF. CDR3 DNA: TGTGCCAGCACCCTTCGTGTGGGGACACCCGACTACGAGCAGTACTTC.

In this sample, this clone turned up a few times. V is TRBV5-5 and J is TRBJ2-6; possible D gene TRBD1, 6 bases. The CDR3 loop spans 16 amino acids. V lost 1 base and J 2 bases, leaving 10 bases between the germline ends. Germline assignment: CDR1 SGHKS and CDR2 YYEKEE (reference sequence). CDR3 loop: CASSLWSGAGANVLTF. CDR3 DNA sequence: TGTGCCAGCAGCTTGTGGTCAGGGGCTGGGGCCAACGTCCTGACTTTC.

The chain uses TRBV4-1 and TRBJ2-5, with 9 bases lining up with TRBD1. Germline-derived CDR1 and CDR2 are MGHRA and YSYEKL. This CDR3 has 14 amino acids. Trimming at V came to 5 bases and at J to 5 bases, leaving 6 bases not matched to a gene. The DNA for the CDR3 is TGCGCCAGCAGCGCACAGGGGGCGGGCGAGACCCAGTACTTC. Translation: CASSAQGAGETQYF.

The chain links TRBV4-3 to TRBJ2-7; 14 bases fit TRBD2. The CDR3 loop spans 14 amino acids. Germline V lookup: CDR1 LGHNA, CDR2 YSLEER. The ends lost 4 bases at V and 7 bases at J; junction bases unmatched: 3. In nucleotides, the CDR3 is TGCGCCAGCAGCCGACTAGCGGGAGGGCCGGAGCAGTACTTC. Protein sequence: CASSRLAGGPEQYF.

This chain connects TRBV10-3 to TRBJ1-3, with D perhaps matching TRBD1 (6 bases). There are 15 residues in the CDR3. Trimming cost V 3 bases and J 0 bases, with 9 bases left between them. Per germline, CDR1 ENHRY and CDR2 SYGVKD. The CDR3: CAISEWTASGNTIYF. DNA for the CDR3: TGTGCCATCAGTGAATGGACAGCCTCTGGAAACACCATATATTTT.

The J gene is TRBJ1-1, the V gene TRBV9; D is possibly TRBD1 (6 bases). The V and J ends lost 5 bases and 6 bases respectively, with 17 bases between them. Germline CDR1 is SGDLS and CDR2 is YYNGEE. This CDR3 is built from 14 residues. The CDR3 spells CASSGTGKEAEAFF. In DNA, the CDR3 is TGTGCCAGCAGTGGCACAGGGAAGGAGGCTGAAGCTTTCTTT.

The chain combines TRBV7-9 with TRBJ2-7; D not resolved. The CDR3 is 13 residues long. Germline assignment: CDR1 SEHNR and CDR2 FQNEAQ (reference sequence). The V end was cut by 1 base, the J end by 2 bases, with 6 bases between. CDR3 sequence: CASSLVRPYEQYF. The CDR3 nucleotides read TGTGCCAGCAGCTTAGTGAGGCCCTACGAGCAGTACTTC.

The V call is TRBV27, the J call TRBJ1-5; D gene uncertain. The V and J ends lost 1 base and 2 bases respectively, with 6 bases between them. CDR3 size: 14 residues. Germline values: CDR1 MNHEY, CDR2 SMNVEV (reference sequence). CDR3 nucleotides: TGTGCCAGCAGTTTATGGGGAGGCAATCAGCCCCAGCATTTT. Translation: CASSLWGGNQPQHF.

The gene calls are TRBV27 and TRBJ2-4; 7 bases are a match to TRBD1. J lost 3 bases, V lost 6 bases, and 5 bases had no gene match. This CDR3 spans 14 amino acids. Germline CDR1 is MNHEY and CDR2 is SMNVEV (reference sequence). CDR3 DNA sequence: TGTGCCAGCAGAAACGGGGACAGCAAAAACATTCAGTACTTC. It encodes CASRNGDSKNIQYF.